These 20 T cell receptor beta chains share one sample of origin, sequenced in a study of blood T cell repertoires in COVID-19. Profiled with immunoSEQ multiplex PCR; TCRdb holds only in-frame clones, not every one. This table holds 150,000 to 200,000 clones, 65% to 85% found once. The sample comprised peripheral blood. The receptor set was obtained from a woman of 80 years or more with active or convalescent COVID-19.

The V and J genes are TRBV6-2 or TRBV6-3 and TRBJ1-5; D possibly corresponds to TRBD1 (6 bases). The CDR3 loop spans 12 amino acids. Germline CDR1 and CDR2: MNHEY and SVGEGT. Trimming stripped 6 bases from V and 7 bases from J, with 10 bases between. This chain's CDR3 is CASSTTGQPQHF. CDR3 bases: TGTGCCAGCAGCACTACAGGGCAGCCCCAGCATTTT.

The chain recombines TRBV6-5 with TRBJ2-7; no reliable D call. V dropped 7 bases and J dropped 3 bases, with 13 bases sitting between them. Germline lookup yields CDR1 MNHEY and CDR2 SVGAGI. CDR3 length equals 13 residues. CDR3 DNA sequence: TGTGCCAGCACAGACCCCAGGAACTACGAGCAGTACTTC. Its translation: CASTDPRNYEQYF.

The chain links TRBV6-5 to TRBJ2-7; 7 positions agree with TRBD2. V gave up 8 bases and J gave up 6 bases; unmatched junction bases: 16. Germline values: CDR1 MNHEY, CDR2 SVGAGI. CDR3 length equals 15 residues. The CDR3 nucleotides read TGTGCCAGCCTTGGGGGGGACTTCTCGAGTAGCGAGCAGTACTTC. Translated: CASLGGDFSSSEQYF.

This clone turned up a few times. The chain links TRBV19 to TRBJ1-4; the match to TRBD1 covers 7 bases. V was pared by 4 bases and J by 0 bases, with 11 bases of the junction left unmatched. Per germline, CDR1 LNHDA and CDR2 SQIVND (reference sequence). The CDR3 is 18 residues long. CDR3 bases: TGTGCCAGTAGTACCGCGGGACAGCTCACGTCAACTAATGAAAAACTGTTTTTT. Translation: CASSTAGQLTSTNEKLFF.

The gene calls are TRBV14 and TRBJ1-6; maybe TRBD1 (5 bases). Trimming removed 0 bases at V and 11 bases at J, with 23 bases between. CDR1 and CDR2 (germline): SGHDN, FVKESK. This CDR3 is 18 amino acids long. CDR3 sequence reads: CASSQDNFRGGVGAPLHF. In DNA form, the CDR3 reads TGTGCCAGCAGCCAAGATAACTTTCGTGGAGGGGTGGGCGCACCCCTCCACTTT.

The chain links TRBV4-1 to TRBJ1-2, with TRBD1 matching 9 bases. J gave up 2 bases and V 4 bases, and 8 bases lay outside the gene matches. The germline CDR1 and CDR2 sequences are MGHRA and YSYEKL. This CDR3 is built from 16 residues. The CDR3 loop reads CASSPPPGTGNYGYTF. The CDR3, as DNA: TGCGCCAGCAGCCCCCCGCCCGGGACAGGGAACTATGGCTACACCTTC.

This chain connects TRBV10-1 to TRBJ2-7, with TRBD2 as a possible D gene (5 bases). Germline V lookup: CDR1 WNHNN, CDR2 SYGVQD (reference sequence). V lost 8 bases and J 2 bases, leaving 10 bases between the germline ends. The CDR3 is 12 amino acids. CDR3 nucleotides: TGCGCCAGCGGAGGTCAGCCCTACGAGCAGTACTTC. Protein: CASGGQPYEQYF.

CDR3 region: CASMASNTEAFF. CDR3 in DNA: TGTGCCAGTATGGCCTCGAACACTGAAGCTTTCTTT. V gene TRBV19 combines with J gene TRBJ1-1; D is unresolved. CDR3 length equals 12 residues. Deletions cut 7 bases from V and 1 base from J, with 7 bases between. Germline CDR1 and CDR2: LNHDA and SQIVND (reference sequence). Using reference TRBV19 and TRBJ1-1 for the parts outside the CDR3, the full variable domain is DGGITQSPKYLFRKEGQNVTLSCEQNLNHDAMYWYRQDPGQGLRLIYYSQIVNDFQKGDIAEGYSVSREKKESFPLTVTSAQKNPTAFYLCASMASNTEAFFGQGTRLTVV.

This chain links TRBV6-5 with TRBJ2-5; the D gene is possibly TRBD2 (5 bases). CDR1 and CDR2 (germline): MNHEY, SVGAGI. The V and J ends lost 8 bases and 9 bases respectively, with 13 bases between them. The CDR3 covers 11 residues. The CDR3 nucleotides are TGTGCCAGCTCCCTAAACGGGGCCCAGTACTTC. Amino acids: CASSLNGAQYF.

As DNA, the CDR3 is TGTGCCAGCAGCAACGGGACAGCCCCCGACACAGATACGCAGTATTTT. Translated: CASSNGTAPDTDTQYF. The V and J genes are TRBV11-2 and TRBJ2-3; 7 positions match TRBD1. The ends lost 5 bases at V and 2 bases at J; junction bases unmatched: 10. This CDR3 has 16 residues. Germline lookup yields CDR1 SGHAT and CDR2 FQNNGV.

The chain couples TRBV6-2 or TRBV6-3 to TRBJ2-3, with TRBD2 matching over 13 bases. The germline V gene encodes CDR1 MNHEY and CDR2 SVGEGT. With V trimmed by 5 bases and J by 1 base, 9 bases remained unmatched. The CDR3 has 18 amino acids. Written as DNA, the CDR3 is TGTGCCAGCAGTGACGGACTAGCGGGGGTAGTTGGCACAGATACGCAGTATTTT. It yields the protein CASSDGLAGVVGTDTQYF.

The chain links TRBV27 to TRBJ2-3; 10 nucleotides agree with TRBD1. Germline CDR1 is MNHEY and CDR2 is SMNVEV (reference sequence). This CDR3 is built from 15 residues. The V gene end was trimmed by 7 bases and the J gene end by 2 bases; junction bases not matched to a gene: 6. The CDR3 DNA follows: TGTGCCAGCACGGACAGGGGGACGGTCACAGATACGCAGTATTTT. It specifies CASTDRGTVTDTQYF.

This sequence joins TRBV27 and TRBJ1-1; D is ambiguous. V was clipped by 5 bases and J by 2 bases, with 9 bases between them. Germline values: CDR1 MNHEY, CDR2 SMNVEV (reference sequence). The CDR3 is 13 amino acids. The CDR3 coding sequence is TGTGCCAGCAGTCCCTACTCAAACACTGAAGCTTTCTTT. Translating gives CASSPYSNTEAFF.

This clone has just a few counts. The gene calls are TRBV4-3 and TRBJ1-2; D perhaps matches TRBD1 (6 bases). The CDR3 totals 16 residues. Trimming removed 0 bases at V and 5 bases at J, with 16 bases between. Germline assignment: CDR1 LGHNA and CDR2 YSLEER. The CDR3 loop is CASSQDLSGTLYGYTF. The CDR3 nucleotides read TGCGCCAGCAGCCAAGATCTTTCGGGGACATTATATGGCTACACCTTC.

The J gene is TRBJ1-3, the V gene TRBV4-1; no clear D. The CDR3 spans 17 residues. V lost 0 bases, J lost 3 bases, and 15 bases lay in between. Germline CDR1 MGHRA, CDR2 YSYEKL. The DNA of the CDR3 is TGCGCCAGCAGCCAAGATCGGGGAGGGCAAGGTGGAAACACCATATATTTT. It translates to CASSQDRGGQGGNTIYF.

J is TRBJ2-7 and V is TRBV6-2 or TRBV6-3; 10 nucleotides agree with TRBD1. Trimming at V came to 5 bases and at J to 7 bases, leaving 8 bases not matched to a gene. The germline V gene encodes CDR1 MNHEY and CDR2 SVGEGT. The CDR3 sequence is 14 residues long. The CDR3 DNA sequence: TGTGCCAGCAGTGGGACAGGGGTGTTTGTGGAGCAGTACTTC. Protein: CASSGTGVFVEQYF.

For this clone: Germline is not matched at one junction end, which may reflect a read error. V is TRBV14 and J is TRBJ1-3; D uncertain. Germline V gene data show CDR1 as SGHDN and CDR2 as FVKESK. CDR3 length: 16 residues. The CDR3 DNA is TGTGCCAGCAACCAAGACTCGAGAATCTCTGGAAACACCATATATTTT. Protein: CASNQDSRISGNTIYF.

The chain uses TRBV6-2 or TRBV6-3 and TRBJ2-7; TRBD1 matches 7 bases. This CDR3 comprises 13 residues. Per germline, CDR1 MNHEY and CDR2 SVGEGT. The V gene end was trimmed by 5 bases and the J gene end by 12 bases; junction bases not matched to a gene: 13. CDR3 sequence (DNA): TGTGCCAGCAGTCTCCCTTCCGACAGGGTGGGGTACTTC. Its protein is CASSLPSDRVGYF.

The chain links TRBV10-3 to TRBJ1-2; TRBD1 is a possible D gene (5 bases). CDR1 ENHRY and CDR2 SYGVKD come from the germline V gene. V shed 6 bases and J shed 6 bases, with 17 bases lying between them. This CDR3 contains 14 residues. The CDR3 is CAISPMGGMDGYTF. The CDR3 DNA reads TGTGCCATCAGCCCTATGGGGGGGATGGATGGCTACACCTTC.

The chain has TRBV7-2 and TRBJ2-5, with a weak D call TRBD2 (7 bases). V dropped 1 base and J dropped 4 bases, with 16 bases sitting between them. The CDR3 is 16 residues long. Looked up from germline, CDR1 is SGHTA and CDR2 is FQGNSA. Written as DNA, the CDR3 is TGTGCCAGCAGCTTAGGAGTGCGGGGGCGGGGAGAGACCCAGTACTTC. Its translation: CASSLGVRGRGETQYF.